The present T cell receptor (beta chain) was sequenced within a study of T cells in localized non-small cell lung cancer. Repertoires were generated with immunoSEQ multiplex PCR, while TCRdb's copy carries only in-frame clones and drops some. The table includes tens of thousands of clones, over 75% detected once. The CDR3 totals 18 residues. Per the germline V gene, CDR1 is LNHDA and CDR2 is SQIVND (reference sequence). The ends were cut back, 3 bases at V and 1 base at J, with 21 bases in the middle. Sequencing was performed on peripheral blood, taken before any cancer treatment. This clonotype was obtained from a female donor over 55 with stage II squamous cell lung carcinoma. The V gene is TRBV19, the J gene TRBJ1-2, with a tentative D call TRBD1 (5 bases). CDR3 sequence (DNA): TGTGCCAGTAGTATGCGACACCCGCGGGGGACCTTTAACTATGGCTACACCTTC. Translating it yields CASSMRHPRGTFNYGYTF.